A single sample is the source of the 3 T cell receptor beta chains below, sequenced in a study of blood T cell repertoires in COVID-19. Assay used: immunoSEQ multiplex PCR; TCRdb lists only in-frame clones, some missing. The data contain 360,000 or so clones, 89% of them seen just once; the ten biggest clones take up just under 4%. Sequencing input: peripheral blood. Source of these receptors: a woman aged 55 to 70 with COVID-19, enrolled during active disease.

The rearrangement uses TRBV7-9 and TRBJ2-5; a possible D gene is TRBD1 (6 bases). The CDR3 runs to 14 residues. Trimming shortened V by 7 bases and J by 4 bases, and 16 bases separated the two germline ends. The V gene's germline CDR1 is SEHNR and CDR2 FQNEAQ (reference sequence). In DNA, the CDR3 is TGTGCCAGCAACCCAGGGGAGCAAGCAGAGACCCAGTACTTC. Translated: CASNPGEQAETQYF.

CDR3 amino acids: CASSPRQVTDNTEAFF. CDR3 bases: TGTGCCAGCAGCCCCCGACAGGTCACAGACAACACTGAAGCTTTCTTT. The J gene is TRBJ1-1, the V gene TRBV9; the D gene is possibly TRBD1 (6 bases). Germline values: CDR1 SGDLS, CDR2 YYNGEE. V was pared by 4 bases and J by 2 bases, with 18 bases between. The CDR3 length is 16 residues.

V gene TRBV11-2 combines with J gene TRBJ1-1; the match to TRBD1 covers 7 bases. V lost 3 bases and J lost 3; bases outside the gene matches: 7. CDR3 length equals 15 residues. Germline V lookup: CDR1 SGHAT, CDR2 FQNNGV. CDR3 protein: CASSFTGTVDTEAFF. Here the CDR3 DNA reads TGTGCCAGCAGCTTCACCGGGACAGTCGACACTGAAGCTTTCTTT.